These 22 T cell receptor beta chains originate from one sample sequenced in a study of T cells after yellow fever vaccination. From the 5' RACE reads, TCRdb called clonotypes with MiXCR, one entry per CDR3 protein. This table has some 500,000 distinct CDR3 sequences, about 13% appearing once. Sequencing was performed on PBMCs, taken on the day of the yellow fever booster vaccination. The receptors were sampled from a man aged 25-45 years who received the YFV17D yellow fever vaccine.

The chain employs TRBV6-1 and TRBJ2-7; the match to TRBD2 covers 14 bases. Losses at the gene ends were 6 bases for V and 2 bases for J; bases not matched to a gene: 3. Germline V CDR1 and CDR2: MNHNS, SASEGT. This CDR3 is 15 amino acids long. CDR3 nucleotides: TGTGCCAGCAGGGAGACTAGCGGGAGGGCCTACGAGCAGTACTTC. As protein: CASRETSGRAYEQYF.

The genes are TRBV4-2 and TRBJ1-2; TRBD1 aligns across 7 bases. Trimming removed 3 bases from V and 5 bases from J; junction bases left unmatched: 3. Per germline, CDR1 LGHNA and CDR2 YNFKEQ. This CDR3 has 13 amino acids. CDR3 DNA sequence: TGTGCCAGCAGCCAGCGGGACAGTTATGGCTACACCTTC. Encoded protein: CASSQRDSYGYTF.

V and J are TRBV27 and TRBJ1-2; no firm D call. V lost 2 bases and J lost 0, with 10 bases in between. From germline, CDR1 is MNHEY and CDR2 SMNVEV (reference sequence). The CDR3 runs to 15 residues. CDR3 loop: CASSLLGQTNYGYTF. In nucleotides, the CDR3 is TGTGCCAGCAGTTTACTCGGGCAGACTAACTATGGCTACACCTTC.

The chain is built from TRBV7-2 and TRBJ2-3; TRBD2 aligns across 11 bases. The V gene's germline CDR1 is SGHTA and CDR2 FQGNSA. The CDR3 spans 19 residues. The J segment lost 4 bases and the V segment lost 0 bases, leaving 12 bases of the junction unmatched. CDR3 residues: CASSLATIVGTSGPDTQYF. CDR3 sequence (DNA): TGTGCCAGCAGCTTAGCGACGATTGTAGGGACTAGCGGCCCAGATACGCAGTATTTT.

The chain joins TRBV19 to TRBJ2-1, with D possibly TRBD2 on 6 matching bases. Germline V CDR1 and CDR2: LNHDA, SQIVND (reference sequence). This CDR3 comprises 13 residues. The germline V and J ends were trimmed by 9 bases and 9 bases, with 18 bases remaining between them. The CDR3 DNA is TGTGCCAGCCGCGCCGGGGGAAAAGGTGAGCAGTTCTTC. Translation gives CASRAGGKGEQFF.

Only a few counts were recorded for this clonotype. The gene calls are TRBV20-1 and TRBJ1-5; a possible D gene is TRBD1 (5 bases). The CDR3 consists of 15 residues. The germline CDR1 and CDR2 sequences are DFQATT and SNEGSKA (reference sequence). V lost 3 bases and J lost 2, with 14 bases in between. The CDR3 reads CSAREEKGRNQPQHF. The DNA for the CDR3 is TGCAGTGCTAGGGAGGAAAAGGGGCGCAATCAGCCCCAGCATTTT.

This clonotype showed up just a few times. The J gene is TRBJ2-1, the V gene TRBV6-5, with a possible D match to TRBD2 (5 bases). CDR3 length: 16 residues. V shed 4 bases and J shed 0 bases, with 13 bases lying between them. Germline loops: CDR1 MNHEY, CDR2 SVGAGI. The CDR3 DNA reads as TGTGCCAGCAGTTTCCCTGACGGGATCTCCTACAATGAGCAGTTCTTC. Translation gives CASSFPDGISYNEQFF.

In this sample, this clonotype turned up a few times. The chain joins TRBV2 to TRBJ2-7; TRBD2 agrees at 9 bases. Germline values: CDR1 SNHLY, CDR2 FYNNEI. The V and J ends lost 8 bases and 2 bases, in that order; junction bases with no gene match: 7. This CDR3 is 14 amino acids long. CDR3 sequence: CASFQTSGTYEQYF. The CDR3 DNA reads TGTGCCAGCTTTCAGACTAGCGGAACCTACGAGCAGTACTTC.

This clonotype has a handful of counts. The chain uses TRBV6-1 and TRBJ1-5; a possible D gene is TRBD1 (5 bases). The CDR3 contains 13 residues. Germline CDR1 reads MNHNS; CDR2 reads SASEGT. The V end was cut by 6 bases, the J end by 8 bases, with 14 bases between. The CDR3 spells CASRGRVSEPQHF. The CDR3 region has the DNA TGTGCCAGCAGGGGACGAGTAAGTGAGCCCCAGCATTTT.

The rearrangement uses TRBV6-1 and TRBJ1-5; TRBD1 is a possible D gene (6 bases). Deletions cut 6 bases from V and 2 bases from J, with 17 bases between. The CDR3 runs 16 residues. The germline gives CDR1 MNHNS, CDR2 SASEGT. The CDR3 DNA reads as TGTGCCAGCAGAAGCGACAGGATGAAAGGCAATCAGCCCCAGCATTTT. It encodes CASRSDRMKGNQPQHF.

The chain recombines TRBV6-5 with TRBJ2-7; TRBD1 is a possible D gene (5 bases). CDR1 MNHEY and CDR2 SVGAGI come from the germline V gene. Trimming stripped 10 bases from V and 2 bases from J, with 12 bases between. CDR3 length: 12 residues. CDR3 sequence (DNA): TGTGCCACTCATCAGGGAACCTACGAGCAGTACTTC. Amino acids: CATHQGTYEQYF.

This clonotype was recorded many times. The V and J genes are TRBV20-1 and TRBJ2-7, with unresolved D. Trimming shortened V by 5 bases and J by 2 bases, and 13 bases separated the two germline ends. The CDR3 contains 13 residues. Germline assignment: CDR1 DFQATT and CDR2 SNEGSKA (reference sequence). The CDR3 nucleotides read TGCAGTGCTGCCGGGCCAAACCCCTACGAGCAGTACTTC. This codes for CSAAGPNPYEQYF.

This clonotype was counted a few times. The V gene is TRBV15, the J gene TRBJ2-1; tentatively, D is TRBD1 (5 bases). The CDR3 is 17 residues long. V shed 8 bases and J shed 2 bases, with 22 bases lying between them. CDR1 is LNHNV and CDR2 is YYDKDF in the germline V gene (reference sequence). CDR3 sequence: CATAQGLGTRAYNEQFF. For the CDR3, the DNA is TGTGCCACCGCGCAAGGTCTGGGAACCAGGGCCTACAATGAGCAGTTCTTC.

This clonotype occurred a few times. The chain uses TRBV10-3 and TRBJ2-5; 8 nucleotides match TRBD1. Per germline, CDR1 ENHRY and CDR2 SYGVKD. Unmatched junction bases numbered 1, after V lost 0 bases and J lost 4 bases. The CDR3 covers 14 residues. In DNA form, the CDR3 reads TGTGCCATCAGTGAGTCGACAGGGGTAGAGACCCAGTACTTC. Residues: CAISESTGVETQYF.

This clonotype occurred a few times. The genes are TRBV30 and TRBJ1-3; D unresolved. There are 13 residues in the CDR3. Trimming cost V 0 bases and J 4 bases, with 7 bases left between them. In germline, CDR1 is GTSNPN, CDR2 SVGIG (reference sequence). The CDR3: CAWSVIGGNTIYF. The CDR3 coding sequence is TGTGCCTGGAGTGTAATTGGCGGAAACACCATATATTTT.

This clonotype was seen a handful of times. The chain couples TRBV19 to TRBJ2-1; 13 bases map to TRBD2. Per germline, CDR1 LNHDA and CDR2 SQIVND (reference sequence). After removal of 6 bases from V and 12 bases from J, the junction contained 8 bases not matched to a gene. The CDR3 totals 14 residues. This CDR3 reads CASSLGTSGTWQFF. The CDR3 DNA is TGTGCCAGTAGCCTCGGGACTAGCGGGACCTGGCAGTTCTTC.

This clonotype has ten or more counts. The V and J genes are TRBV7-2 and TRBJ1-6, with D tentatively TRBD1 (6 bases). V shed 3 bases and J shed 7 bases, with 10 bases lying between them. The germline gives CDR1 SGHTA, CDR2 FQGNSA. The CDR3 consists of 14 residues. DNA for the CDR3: TGTGCCAGCAGCTTCCGGGACACAAATTCACCCCTCCACTTT. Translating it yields CASSFRDTNSPLHF.

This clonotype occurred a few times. The CDR3 loop is CASSVANGRTDTQYF. In DNA, the CDR3 is TGTGCCAGCAGCGTAGCTAACGGGAGAACAGATACGCAGTATTTT. The gene calls are TRBV9 and TRBJ2-3; weak D call: TRBD2 (6 bases). The length of the CDR3 is 15 residues. Per the germline V gene, CDR1 is SGDLS and CDR2 is YYNGEE. The ends were cut back, 0 bases at V and 3 bases at J, with 11 bases in the middle.

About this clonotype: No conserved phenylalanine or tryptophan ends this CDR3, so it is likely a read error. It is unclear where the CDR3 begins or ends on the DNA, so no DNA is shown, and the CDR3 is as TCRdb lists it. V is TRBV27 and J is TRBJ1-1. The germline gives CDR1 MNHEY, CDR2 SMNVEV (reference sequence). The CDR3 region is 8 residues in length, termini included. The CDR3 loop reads CASSLRPG.

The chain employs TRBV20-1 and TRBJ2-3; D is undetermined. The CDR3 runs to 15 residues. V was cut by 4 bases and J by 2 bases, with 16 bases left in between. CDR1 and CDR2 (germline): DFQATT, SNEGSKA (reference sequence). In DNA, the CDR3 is TGCAGTGCTACCCAACACGGTGGGGACACAGATACGCAGTATTTT. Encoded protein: CSATQHGGDTDTQYF.

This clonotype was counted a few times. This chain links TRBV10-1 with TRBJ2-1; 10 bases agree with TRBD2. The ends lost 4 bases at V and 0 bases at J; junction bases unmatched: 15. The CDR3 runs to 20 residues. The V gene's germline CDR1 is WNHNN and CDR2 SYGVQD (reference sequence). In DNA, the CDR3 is TGCGCCAGCAGTGCAACAGGGCGAACTAGCGGGGCGAGCTCCTACAATGAGCAGTTCTTC. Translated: CASSATGRTSGASSYNEQFF.

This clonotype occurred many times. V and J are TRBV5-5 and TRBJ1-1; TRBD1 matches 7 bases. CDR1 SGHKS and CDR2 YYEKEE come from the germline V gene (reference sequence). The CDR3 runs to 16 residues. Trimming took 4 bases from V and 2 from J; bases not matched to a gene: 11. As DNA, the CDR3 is TGTGCCAGCAGCGGGAAAATCGGACAGGCAAACACTGAAGCTTTCTTT. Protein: CASSGKIGQANTEAFF.